This TCR beta chain derives from a study of blood T cell repertoires in COVID-19. Libraries were prepared by immunoSEQ multiplex PCR; TCRdb keeps only in-frame clonotypes and omits some of them. The table includes more than 100,000 clones, about 80% detected once. Sequenced sample: peripheral blood. This receptor was taken from a human donor in a cohort sampled during active or convalescent COVID-19.

The CDR3 sequence is CASSRRQTGNEKLFF. Here the CDR3 DNA reads TGTGCCAGTAGTAGGCGGCAAACTGGGAATGAAAAACTGTTTTTT. The chain joins TRBV19 to TRBJ1-4, with D hard to call. Germline CDR1 is LNHDA and CDR2 is SQIVND (reference sequence). The CDR3 extends over 15 amino acids. V lost 4 bases to trimming and J lost 5 bases, with 14 bases between them.